This passage covers 29 T cell receptor beta chains from one sample sequenced in a study of blood T cells in healthy people across ages. A second PCR of about 7 to 11 cycles used a sample-barcoded 5' primer and a J-beta primer mix. TCRdb called the 5' RACE reads again in MiXCR, with one record for every CDR3 protein. The data contain approximately 1,100,000 distinct CDR3 sequences, 35% to 55% of them singletons. The source material was blood. The receptors derive from an older woman in good health.

The J gene is TRBJ2-5, the V gene TRBV5-6; 13 nucleotides line up with TRBD2. The CDR3 totals 15 residues. V dropped 3 bases and J dropped 5; count of bases not matched to a gene: 4. The germline V gene has CDR1 SGHDT and CDR2 YYEEEE. This CDR3 is CASSWGTSGAETQYF. The CDR3 coding sequence is TGTGCCAGCAGCTGGGGGACTAGCGGGGCCGAGACCCAGTACTTC.

In its sample, this clonotype was seen once. This chain uses TRBV28 with TRBJ1-6; D call uncertain. Looked up from germline, CDR1 is MDHEN and CDR2 is SYDVKM. Trimming took 7 bases from V and 4 from J, leaving 14 bases between them. The CDR3 extends over 15 amino acids. The CDR3 DNA follows: TGTGCCAGCAATCGAGAGCCTTTTTATAATTCACCCCTCCACTTT. This gives the protein CASNREPFYNSPLHF.

The rearrangement uses TRBV3-1 and TRBJ2-7; TRBD2 aligns across 8 bases. From germline, CDR1 is LGHDT and CDR2 YNNKEL (reference sequence). V lost 4 bases to trimming and J lost 3 bases; unmatched junction nucleotides: 8. The CDR3 is 15 amino acids. CDR3 DNA: TGTGCCAGCAGCCCCCGGGGGGGCACATACTACGAGCAGTACTTC. Amino acids: CASSPRGGTYYEQYF.

This clonotype showed up just a few times. J is TRBJ1-2 and V is TRBV6-1; D gene ambiguous. The CDR3 has 15 residues. V gave up 2 bases and J gave up 6 bases, with 16 bases separating them. Germline lookup yields CDR1 MNHNS and CDR2 SASEGT. CDR3 amino acids: CASSEMARWGDGYTF. In DNA, the CDR3 is TGTGCCAGCAGTGAAATGGCCAGGTGGGGTGATGGCTACACCTTC.

The chain recombines TRBV6-1 with TRBJ2-7, with a possible D match to TRBD2 (7 bases). Trimming took 5 bases from V and 4 from J, leaving 24 bases between them. This CDR3 comprises 17 residues. Germline V CDR1 and CDR2: MNHNS, SASEGT. This chain's CDR3 is CASSPLRGPSRDYEQYF. The CDR3, as DNA: TGTGCCAGCAGTCCCTTGCGGGGGCCTAGCCGTGATTACGAGCAGTACTTC.

V is TRBV27 and J is TRBJ2-3, with 7 bases fitting TRBD2. Germline CDR1 MNHEY, CDR2 SMNVEV (reference sequence). The J segment lost 1 base and the V segment lost 4 bases, leaving 5 bases of the junction unmatched. CDR3 length equals 15 residues. CDR3 in amino acids: CASSWAGARTDTQYF. The CDR3 DNA sequence: TGTGCCAGCAGTTGGGCGGGAGCCCGCACAGATACGCAGTATTTT.

The chain carries TRBV20-1 and TRBJ2-5; 8 nucleotides agree with TRBD2. V was clipped by 2 bases and J by 11 bases; unmatched bases: 13. The CDR3 totals 14 residues. The germline CDR1 and CDR2 sequences are DFQATT and SNEGSKA (reference sequence). Here the CDR3 DNA reads TGCAGTGCTAGATGGAGCGGGAGATTGGGTGAGCAGTACTTC. This encodes CSARWSGRLGEQYF.

The chain joins TRBV20-1 to TRBJ2-1; 10 bases are shared with TRBD2. The CDR3 extends over 16 amino acids. Germline V lookup: CDR1 DFQATT, CDR2 SNEGSKA (reference sequence). Trimming removed 6 bases from V and 2 bases from J; junction bases left unmatched: 10. The CDR3 DNA is TGCAGTGCAGTAGCGGGAGGACTAGGCCCCTACAATGAGCAGTTCTTC. Translated: CSAVAGGLGPYNEQFF.

The chain joins TRBV10-3 to TRBJ2-7; 7 nucleotides agree with TRBD1. V lost 6 bases and J lost 1; bases outside the gene matches: 9. CDR3 length: 15 residues. Germline CDR1 and CDR2: ENHRY and SYGVKD. As DNA, the CDR3 is TGTGCCATCAGCGTAGGACAGGATTCGTCCTACGAGCAGTACTTC. It encodes CAISVGQDSSYEQYF.

This clonotype was picked up a small number of times. This chain joins TRBV20-1 and TRBJ2-4, with 7 bases aligning to TRBD2. The end of the DNA aligns better with TRBJ2-7, so the J call may be wrong. The CDR3 length is 16 residues. The germline gives CDR1 DFQATT, CDR2 SNEGSKA (reference sequence). CDR3 in DNA: TGCAGTGCTAGAGATCTTAGGAGGACTAGTACCCACGAGCAGTACTTC. Its translation is CSARDLRRTSTHEQYF.

This clonotype appeared a few times. DNA of the CDR3: TGTGCCAGCAGCCAATTTAGTAGCACAGATACGCAGTATTTT. As protein: CASSQFSSTDTQYF. This chain joins TRBV4-2 and TRBJ2-3, with unresolved D. Trimming removed 2 bases at V and 0 bases at J, with 6 bases between. The CDR3 consists of 14 residues. In germline, CDR1 is LGHNA, CDR2 YNFKEQ.

The J gene is TRBJ2-1, the V gene TRBV6-1, with TRBD2 identical over 10 bases. The CDR3 runs to 14 residues. Trimming removed 5 bases from V and 9 bases from J; junction bases left unmatched: 7. Per germline, CDR1 MNHNS and CDR2 SASEGT. The CDR3 reads CASSSSGGVPEQFF. The CDR3, as DNA: TGTGCCAGCAGTTCTAGCGGGGGAGTCCCTGAGCAGTTCTTC.

V gene TRBV21-1 combines with J gene TRBJ2-7; TRBD1 is taken as the D call from the table, unchecked against the DNA. TRBV21-1 is a listed pseudogene. There are 15 residues in the CDR3. CDR3 nucleotide sequence: TGTGCCAGCAGCAAAGTTAAAGGGGCGACCTACGAGCAGTACTTC. Its translation is CASSKVKGATYEQYF.

The genes are TRBV4-2 and TRBJ2-5, with 13 nucleotides matching TRBD2. The V segment lost 1 base and the J segment 11 bases; nucleotides outside the gene matches: 16. Germline V gene lookup returns CDR1 LGHNA and CDR2 YNFKEQ. This CDR3 has 18 amino acids. CDR3 region: CASSQAVLAGGLGDEQYF. CDR3 DNA: TGTGCCAGCAGCCAAGCGGTACTAGCGGGAGGGCTCGGAGATGAGCAGTACTTC.

This clonotype was detected only a few times. The V gene is TRBV29-1, the J gene TRBJ2-7; TRBD2 might be the D (6 bases). Trimming removed 7 bases from V and 7 bases from J, with 26 bases in between. Germline CDR1 SQVTM, CDR2 ANQGSEA. The CDR3 runs to 15 residues. In nucleotides, the CDR3 is TGCAGCGCCTATAGCGGCCCCAGCTCCTACAATGAGCAGTACTTC. Amino acid sequence: CSAYSGPSSYNEQYF.

This sequence joins TRBV29-1 and TRBJ2-5, with D tentatively TRBD1 (6 bases). From germline, CDR1 is SQVTM and CDR2 ANQGSEA. V was cut by 5 bases and J by 11 bases, with 15 bases left in between. The CDR3 is 11 residues long. The CDR3 DNA follows: TGCAGCGTTTTTAAACAGGGAAAGCAGTACTTC. Protein: CSVFKQGKQYF.

This clonotype was detected only a few times. The chain recombines TRBV20-1 with TRBJ2-5; D might be TRBD2 (5 bases). The CDR3 consists of 13 residues. Trimming shortened V by 1 base and J by 4 bases, and 10 bases separated the two germline ends. Germline CDR1 DFQATT, CDR2 SNEGSKA (reference sequence). The chain's CDR3 is CSARGGGPETQYF. CDR3 nucleotide sequence: TGCAGTGCTAGAGGCGGCGGGCCAGAGACCCAGTACTTC.

The rearrangement joins TRBV3-1 to TRBJ2-5, with TRBD1 matching 10 bases. V lost 5 bases, J lost 5 bases, and 8 bases stayed unmatched. Germline-derived CDR1 and CDR2 are LGHDT and YNNKEL (reference sequence). This CDR3 has 15 residues. CDR3 residues: CASSKTTGGLETQYF. For the CDR3, the DNA is TGTGCCAGCAGCAAAACGACAGGGGGCTTGGAGACCCAGTACTTC.

This clonotype was counted only a few times. The V call is TRBV20-1, the J call TRBJ2-3; D uncertain. V was clipped by 3 bases and J by 2 bases, with 9 bases between them. Germline-derived CDR1 and CDR2 are DFQATT and SNEGSKA (reference sequence). This CDR3 region has 13 residues. CDR3 residues: CSASPGHTDTQYF. The CDR3 DNA follows: TGCAGTGCTAGTCCCGGGCACACAGATACGCAGTATTTT.

This chain joins TRBV11-2 and TRBJ1-2; D is unresolved. Trimming shortened V by 0 bases and J by 2 bases, and 10 bases separated the two germline ends. The CDR3 covers 15 residues. The germline CDR1 and CDR2 sequences are SGHAT and FQNNGV. The DNA for the CDR3 is TGTGCCAGCAGCTTAGAGGCGGCAGAGAACTATGGCTACACCTTC. This sequence encodes CASSLEAAENYGYTF.

This chain links TRBV7-2 with TRBJ2-1; D remains ambiguous. V dropped 3 bases and J dropped 6 bases, with 15 bases sitting between them. CDR1 and CDR2 (germline): SGHTA, FQGNSA. The CDR3 runs to 15 residues. CDR3 sequence reads: CASSFSAQVANEQFF. DNA for the CDR3: TGTGCCAGCAGCTTTTCGGCGCAGGTGGCCAATGAGCAGTTCTTC. Drawing the rest from reference TRBV7-2 and TRBJ2-1, the complete variable domain is GAGVSQSPSNKVTEKGKDVELRCDPISGHTALYWYRQSLGQGLEFLIYFQGNSAPDKSGLPSDRFSAERTGGSVSTLTIQRTQQEDSAVYLCASSFSAQVANEQFFGPGTRLTVL.

The chain recombines TRBV29-1 with TRBJ1-2; maybe TRBD1 (5 bases). Trimming took off 7 bases at V and 3 bases at J, with 15 bases between the two ends. Per the germline V gene, CDR1 is SQVTM and CDR2 is ANQGSEA. The CDR3 length is 13 residues. CDR3 sequence: CSAGEPGDYGYTF. CDR3 DNA sequence: TGCAGCGCTGGGGAGCCGGGGGACTATGGCTACACCTTC.

This clonotype was detected only once. The chain joins TRBV28 to TRBJ1-2; D gene unclear. Germline V gene sequence: CDR1 MDHEN, CDR2 SYDVKM. The CDR3 is 12 residues long. V was clipped by 5 bases and J by 8 bases, with 12 bases between them. CDR3 in amino acids: CASSGFLGGYTF. CDR3 DNA sequence: TGTGCCAGCAGTGGCTTCCTAGGCGGCTACACCTTC.

In this sample, this clonotype turned up many times. This chain links TRBV29-1 with TRBJ2-4, with D possibly matching TRBD1 (6 bases). The CDR3 totals 15 residues. Germline values: CDR1 SQVTM, CDR2 ANQGSEA. V dropped 1 base and J dropped 2 bases, with 12 bases sitting between them. The chain's CDR3 is CSVEVQGITKNIQYF. The CDR3, as DNA: TGCAGCGTTGAAGTACAGGGTATAACCAAAAACATTCAGTACTTC.

This clonotype was seen more than once but under ten times. An end of the junction differs from the germline gene, which may be a read error. The gene calls are TRBV5-1 and TRBJ2-1, with D hard to call. The germline V gene encodes CDR1 SGHRS and CDR2 YFSETQ. This CDR3 contains 16 residues. CDR3 sequence (DNA): TGTGCCAGCCGAGGCGGTGCGTCAGCAAAGATCAATGAGCAGTTCTTC. Translating it yields CASRGGASAKINEQFF.

The chain uses TRBV20-1 and TRBJ2-4; the match to TRBD1 covers 10 bases. Trimming removed 6 bases from V and 1 base from J; junction bases left unmatched: 9. CDR1 is DFQATT and CDR2 is SNEGSKA in the germline V gene (reference sequence). This CDR3 comprises 16 residues. In DNA form, the CDR3 reads TGCAGTGCATCGGGACAGGGGATGCGTGCCAAAAACATTCAGTACTTC. Its protein is CSASGQGMRAKNIQYF.

J is TRBJ2-7 and V is TRBV14; D not certain. Germline V lookup: CDR1 SGHDN, CDR2 FVKESK. The V end lost 2 bases, the J end lost 9 bases, and 11 bases lay between the germline ends. The CDR3 contains 12 residues. This CDR3 reads CASSQSLAVQYF. CDR3 sequence (DNA): TGTGCCAGCAGCCAATCTCTTGCGGTGCAGTACTTC.

This clonotype has a handful of counts. The CDR3 DNA is TGCAGCGTTCGACAGGGTCGAGGTGAGCAGTTCTTC. Its protein is CSVRQGRGEQFF. The chain is built from TRBV29-1 and TRBJ2-1; TRBD1 aligns across 7 bases. The CDR3 has 12 residues. V dropped 5 bases and J dropped 9; count of bases not matched to a gene: 7. Germline lookup yields CDR1 SQVTM and CDR2 ANQGSEA.

As to this clonotype: Lacking the conserved final phenylalanine or tryptophan, this CDR3 likely reflects a read error. The V gene is TRBV5-1, the J gene TRBJ2-7, with 10 bases lining up with TRBD1. The ends lost 5 bases at V and 2 bases at J; junction bases unmatched: 4. The CDR3 totals 14 residues. Germline CDR1 reads SGHRS; CDR2 reads YFSETQ. The CDR3 bases are TGCGCCAGCAGATGGGACAGGGGAACCTACGAGCAGTACAAA. Its protein is CASRWDRGTYEQYK.